These 19 T cell receptor beta chains share one sample of origin, sequenced in a study of blood T cell repertoires in COVID-19. Sequenced by immunoSEQ multiplex PCR; TCRdb stores in-frame clones only, minus some. The data hold some 160,000 clones, with more than 75% observed a single time. Input material: peripheral blood. The receptors here all came from a man younger than 30 with COVID-19, enrolled during active disease.

This clone showed up just once. This chain joins TRBV28 and TRBJ1-3, with 7 bases lining up with TRBD1. Trimming at V came to 2 bases and at J to 2 bases, leaving 6 bases not matched to a gene. Germline V gene data show CDR1 as MDHEN and CDR2 as SYDVKM. There are 16 residues in the CDR3. CDR3: CASSLRGRKPGNTIYF. DNA for the CDR3: TGTGCCAGCAGTTTAAGGGGGCGAAAACCTGGAAACACCATATATTTT.

The CDR3 DNA follows: TGTGCCAGCTCGTTCACAGGGGTCCGGAATGGAAACACCATATATTTT. Translation: CASSFTGVRNGNTIYF. The chain links TRBV18 to TRBJ1-3; 7 bases are a match to TRBD1. V was pared by 6 bases and J by 3 bases, with 11 bases of the junction left unmatched. The CDR3 runs to 16 residues. Germline CDR1 and CDR2: KGHSH and LQKENI.

The chain employs TRBV27 and TRBJ2-5, with D possibly TRBD1 on 7 matching bases. V was clipped by 10 bases and J by 2 bases, with 26 bases between them. The CDR3 length is 17 residues. CDR1 MNHEY and CDR2 SMNVEV come from the germline V gene (reference sequence). The CDR3 protein is CATKGARGVPLQETQYF. CDR3 DNA sequence: TGTGCCACCAAGGGGGCTAGGGGGGTTCCCTTACAAGAGACCCAGTACTTC.

This rearrangement joins TRBV19 to TRBJ1-6; TRBD1 matches 9 bases. The CDR3 length is 17 residues. After removal of 3 bases from V and 5 bases from J, the junction contained 8 bases not matched to a gene. Per the germline V gene, CDR1 is LNHDA and CDR2 is SQIVND (reference sequence). The CDR3 here is CASSIHSTGGNNSPLHF. In nucleotides, the CDR3 is TGTGCCAGTAGTATCCACTCGACAGGGGGTAATAATTCACCCCTCCACTTT.

In DNA, the CDR3 is TGCGCCAGCAGCTTGGCCAGCGGGAGTTCTTATGGTGAGCAGTTCTTC. Residues: CASSLASGSSYGEQFF. The chain is built from TRBV5-1 and TRBJ2-1; 8 nucleotides agree with TRBD2. The V gene end was trimmed by 0 bases and the J gene end by 9 bases; junction bases not matched to a gene: 11. The CDR3 sequence is 16 residues long. The V gene's germline CDR1 is SGHRS and CDR2 YFSETQ.

V is TRBV7-2 and J is TRBJ2-1, with TRBD1 matching over 7 bases. The germline gives CDR1 SGHTA, CDR2 FQGNSA. After removal of 5 bases from V and 5 bases from J, the junction contained 12 bases not matched to a gene. The CDR3 sequence is 16 residues long. As DNA, the CDR3 is TGTGCCAGCAGCGGCCGACAGGGTAAGGCGAACAATGAGCAGTTCTTC. This gives the protein CASSGRQGKANNEQFF.

The chain couples TRBV9 to TRBJ2-5, with 9 bases fitting TRBD1. Germline-derived CDR1 and CDR2 are SGDLS and YYNGEE. V shed 3 bases, J shed 2 bases, and the junction held 8 bases outside the gene matches. This CDR3 contains 16 residues. The CDR3 loop is CASSAFDRGDQETQYF. The CDR3 nucleotides are TGTGCCAGCAGCGCGTTTGACAGGGGGGATCAAGAGACCCAGTACTTC. The full variable domain, with the rest looked up from reference TRBV9 and TRBJ2-5, is DSGVTQTPKHLITATGQRVTLRCSPRSGDLSVYWYQQSLDQGLQFLIQYYNGEERAKGNILERFSAQQFPDLHSELNLSSLELGDSALYFCASSAFDRGDQETQYFGPGTRLLVL.

The gene calls are TRBV13 and TRBJ2-7; TRBD2 matches at 10 bases. The CDR3 spans 17 residues. The V and J ends lost 1 base and 4 bases, in that order; junction bases with no gene match: 10. The germline CDR1 and CDR2 sequences are PRHDT and FYEKMQ (reference sequence). CDR3 nucleotide sequence: TGTGCCAGCAGCTTAGCCAGAGAGGCTAGCGGGAGTTACGAGCAGTACTTC. Translated, it gives CASSLAREASGSYEQYF.

This chain uses TRBV7-9 with TRBJ2-1; D might be TRBD2 (7 bases). Trimming removed 5 bases from V and 4 bases from J, with 18 bases in between. Looked up from germline, CDR1 is SEHNR and CDR2 is FQNEAQ (reference sequence). CDR3 length: 16 residues. Here the CDR3 reads CASSPRGLGRYNEQFF. The CDR3 DNA is TGTGCCAGCAGCCCGCGGGGGCTAGGGAGGTACAATGAGCAGTTCTTC.

The J gene is TRBJ2-3, the V gene TRBV30; 13 positions match TRBD2. The CDR3 is 17 residues long. The trim removed 5 bases at V and 2 bases at J, leaving 10 bases unmatched. Germline V gene data show CDR1 as GTSNPN and CDR2 as SVGIG (reference sequence). CDR3 loop: CAWGLAGAGTNTDTQYF. The CDR3 DNA is TGTGCCTGGGGACTAGCGGGAGCGGGAACAAACACAGATACGCAGTATTTT.

This chain links TRBV7-8 with TRBJ2-3, with TRBD1 identical over 7 bases. Germline CDR1 reads SGHVS; CDR2 reads FQNEAQ. CDR3 length: 16 amino acids. Losses at the gene ends were 1 base for V and 0 bases for J; bases not matched to a gene: 4. CDR3 in amino acids: CASSLVQGVSTDTQYF. The CDR3 DNA reads TGTGCCAGCAGCTTAGTCCAGGGGGTTAGCACAGATACGCAGTATTTT.

This chain connects TRBV29-1 to TRBJ1-2; the D is unclear. V lost 5 bases to trimming and J lost 9 bases, with 16 bases between them. The V gene's germline CDR1 is SQVTM and CDR2 ANQGSEA. This CDR3 is built from 12 residues. As DNA, the CDR3 is TGCAGCGTTCTACAGTCCTCGGGAAGCTACACCTTC. Its protein product is CSVLQSSGSYTF.

This chain joins TRBV27 and TRBJ2-7; the match to TRBD2 covers 7 bases. CDR3 length: 13 amino acids. Germline V lookup: CDR1 MNHEY, CDR2 SMNVEV (reference sequence). V lost 6 bases and J lost 9; bases outside the gene matches: 11. The chain's CDR3 is CASSPAGPLGQYF. The CDR3 nucleotides read TGTGCCAGCAGCCCAGCGGGACCCCTTGGGCAGTACTTC.

The CDR3 region is CATSRGTAAYEQYF. CDR3 bases: TGTGCCACCAGCAGAGGGACAGCCGCCTACGAGCAGTACTTC. V is TRBV15 and J is TRBJ2-7, with a tentative D call TRBD1 (6 bases). The CDR3 has 14 amino acids. Germline loops: CDR1 LNHNV, CDR2 YYDKDF (reference sequence). Trimming stripped 1 base from V and 2 bases from J, with 9 bases between.

The chain recombines TRBV19 with TRBJ1-2; D possibly corresponds to TRBD1 (5 bases). The germline gives CDR1 LNHDA, CDR2 SQIVND (reference sequence). V was trimmed by 10 bases and J by 4 bases, leaving 19 bases between them. The CDR3 is 14 residues long. In DNA, the CDR3 is TGTGCCACCAACGACGGGCGGGGCAGCTATGGCTACACCTTC. Translated, it gives CATNDGRGSYGYTF.

This clone was detected only once. DNA for the CDR3: TGTGCCAGCAGCTTAAGGGGGTTTGCCGATAGCAATCAGCCCCAGCATTTT. The encoded protein is CASSLRGFADSNQPQHF. This rearrangement joins TRBV5-6 to TRBJ1-5; tentative D call: TRBD1 (6 bases). The CDR3 has 17 amino acids. The V gene lost 2 bases and the J gene lost 0 bases, with 15 bases spanning the gap. Germline V gene sequence: CDR1 SGHDT, CDR2 YYEEEE.

This clone was recorded only once. V is TRBV29-1 and J is TRBJ1-1, with D unclear. Germline V gene sequence: CDR1 SQVTM, CDR2 ANQGSEA. Trimming removed 5 bases from V and 4 bases from J, with 17 bases in between. This CDR3 has 14 residues. In nucleotides, the CDR3 is TGCAGCGTTCTTAGGCAAAACCGGGTCACTGAAGCTTTCTTT. Protein: CSVLRQNRVTEAFF.

V and J are TRBV7-6 and TRBJ1-3; unclear D gene. The CDR3 is 14 residues long. CDR1 SGHVS and CDR2 FNYEAQ come from the germline V gene. V gave up 2 bases and J gave up 0 bases, with 5 bases separating them. The CDR3 here is CASSLSGSGNTIYF. Here the CDR3 DNA reads TGTGCCAGCAGCTTATCCGGCTCTGGAAACACCATATATTTT. Complete variable domain (other parts from reference TRBV7-6 and TRBJ1-3): GAGVSQSPRYKVTKRGQDVALRCDPISGHVSLYWYRQALGQGPEFLTYFNYEAQQDKSGLPNDRFSAERPEGSISTLTIQRTEQRDSAMYRCASSLSGSGNTIYFGEGSWLTVV.

V usage is TRBV11-2 and J usage is TRBJ2-7, with 8 bases fitting TRBD2. This CDR3 comprises 14 residues. Germline V gene data show CDR1 as SGHAT and CDR2 as FQNNGV. Losses at the gene ends were 1 base for V and 1 base for J; bases not matched to a gene: 0. The CDR3 here is CASSLAGGSYEQYF. The DNA for the CDR3 is TGTGCCAGCAGCTTAGCGGGAGGGTCCTACGAGCAGTACTTC. The full variable domain, in which reference TRBV11-2 and TRBJ2-7 provide the parts outside the CDR3, is EAGVAQSPRYKIIEKRQSVAFWCNPISGHATLYWYQQILGQGPKLLIQFQNNGVVDDSQLPKDRFSAERLKGVDSTLKIQPAKLEDSAVYLCASSLAGGSYEQYFGPGTRLTVT.